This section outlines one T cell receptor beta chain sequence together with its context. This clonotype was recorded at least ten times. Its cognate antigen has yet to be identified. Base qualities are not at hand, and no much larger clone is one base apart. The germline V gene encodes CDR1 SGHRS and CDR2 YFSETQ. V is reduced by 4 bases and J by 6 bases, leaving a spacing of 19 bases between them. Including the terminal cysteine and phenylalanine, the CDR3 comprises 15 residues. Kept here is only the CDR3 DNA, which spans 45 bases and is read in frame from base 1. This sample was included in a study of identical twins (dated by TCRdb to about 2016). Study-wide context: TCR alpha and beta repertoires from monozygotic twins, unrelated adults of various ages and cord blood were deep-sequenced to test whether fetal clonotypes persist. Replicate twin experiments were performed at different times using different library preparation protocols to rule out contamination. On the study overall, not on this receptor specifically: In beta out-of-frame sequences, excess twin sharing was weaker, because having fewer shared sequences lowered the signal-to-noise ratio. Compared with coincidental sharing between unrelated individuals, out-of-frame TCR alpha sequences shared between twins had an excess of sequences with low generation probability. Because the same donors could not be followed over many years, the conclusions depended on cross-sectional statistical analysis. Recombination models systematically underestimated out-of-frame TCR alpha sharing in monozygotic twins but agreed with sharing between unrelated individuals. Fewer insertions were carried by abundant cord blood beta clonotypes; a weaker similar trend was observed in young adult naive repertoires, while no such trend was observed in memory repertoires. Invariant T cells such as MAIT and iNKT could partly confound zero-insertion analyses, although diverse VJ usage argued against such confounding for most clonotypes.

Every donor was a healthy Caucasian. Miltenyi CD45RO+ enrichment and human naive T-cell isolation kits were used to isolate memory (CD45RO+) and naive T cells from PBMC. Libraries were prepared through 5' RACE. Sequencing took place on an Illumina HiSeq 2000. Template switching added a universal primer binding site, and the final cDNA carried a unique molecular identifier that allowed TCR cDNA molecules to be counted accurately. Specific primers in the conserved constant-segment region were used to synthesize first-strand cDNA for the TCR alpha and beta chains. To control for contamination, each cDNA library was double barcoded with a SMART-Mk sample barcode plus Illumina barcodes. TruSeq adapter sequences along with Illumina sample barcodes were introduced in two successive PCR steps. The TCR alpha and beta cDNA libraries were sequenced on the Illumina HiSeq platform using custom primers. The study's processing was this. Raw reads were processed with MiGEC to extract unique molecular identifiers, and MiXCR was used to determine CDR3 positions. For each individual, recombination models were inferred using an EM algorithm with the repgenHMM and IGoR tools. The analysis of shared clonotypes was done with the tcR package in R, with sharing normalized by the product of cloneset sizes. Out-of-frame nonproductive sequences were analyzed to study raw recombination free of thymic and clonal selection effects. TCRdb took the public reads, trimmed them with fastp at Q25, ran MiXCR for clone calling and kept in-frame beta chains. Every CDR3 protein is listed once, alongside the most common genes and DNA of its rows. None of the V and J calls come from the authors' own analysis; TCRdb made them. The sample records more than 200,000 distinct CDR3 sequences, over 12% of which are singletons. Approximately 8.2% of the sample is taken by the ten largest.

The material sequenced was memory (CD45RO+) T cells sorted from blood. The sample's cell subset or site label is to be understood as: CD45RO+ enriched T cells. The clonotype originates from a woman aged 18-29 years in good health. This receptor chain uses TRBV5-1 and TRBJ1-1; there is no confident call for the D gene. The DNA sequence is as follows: TGCGCCAGCAGCGCCCGGACCCAATCGACCGCTGAAGCTTTCTTT. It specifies CASSARTQSTAEAFF.